A selection of T cell receptor beta chains follows, all from one sample in a study of T and B cells in COVID-19 patients. TCRdb ran MiXCR on the multiplex PCR reads and lists one entry per CDR3 protein. Of about 4,100 distinct CDR3 sequences in the sample, about 25% were seen once. The sequenced sample consisted of blood. All receptors derive from a human donor with active COVID-19. The donor label of this sample is uncertain. The CDR3 runs from the conserved cysteine through the conserved F or W.

j_gene,v_gene,CDR3aa
TRBJ2-1,TRBV19,CASSSRTGHLYEQFF
TRBJ2-3,TRBV6-1,CASSDAGVEDTQYF
TRBJ1-1,TRBV18,CASSPRTGPNTEAFF
TRBJ2-1,TRBV5-3,CASSRLAGDYNEQFF
TRBJ2-1,TRBV6-2/TRBV6-3,CASSYGAGRYNEQFF
TRBJ2-1,TRBV20-1,CSASRLAGGIYNEQFF
TRBJ1-2,TRBV20-1,CSAPTGTVYGYTF
TRBJ1-2,TRBV6-1,CASIESNYGYTF
TRBJ2-2,TRBV19,CASSIGPQPGELFF
TRBJ2-2,TRBV4-1,CASSQDWIGLAGAGELFF
TRBJ1-1,TRBV18,CASSPQGARGTEAFF
TRBJ2-1,TRBV7-2,CASSLRGGLAGGREQFF
TRBJ1-2,TRBV13,CASSLGHVGYGYTF
TRBJ1-4,TRBV12-3/TRBV12-4,CASSLRQPNEKLFF
TRBJ1-2,TRBV12-3/TRBV12-4,CVRSPKGGSDGYTF
TRBJ2-5,TRBV20-1,CSASPSAFNQETQYF
TRBJ1-4,TRBV12-3/TRBV12-4,CASSFVGGRSEKLFF
TRBJ2-3,TRBV4-3,CASSQDGMAGPDTQYF
TRBJ1-5,TRBV12-3/TRBV12-4,CASSSHSSYQPQHF
TRBJ1-5,TRBV27,CASSLWPFGSNQPQHF
TRBJ1-6,TRBV5-5,CASSLERAANSPLHF
TRBJ1-3,TRBV4-3,CASSQDWRNTIYF
TRBJ2-5,TRBV5-1,CASTLALGGQETQYF
TRBJ2-7,TRBV27,CASSLSRNRLYEQYF
TRBJ1-4,TRBV19,CASSHPRGLETNEKLFF
TRBJ2-2,TRBV20-1,CSSRRGRHGELFF
TRBJ2-1,TRBV19,CASTEGTGLGEQFF
TRBJ1-2,TRBV19,CASSRSGTGPGFYTF
TRBJ2-7,TRBV19,CASSILLQGYEQYF
TRBJ2-3,TRBV7-6,CASSGWTARGAPDTQYF
TRBJ2-3,TRBV14,CASSQELDTQYF
TRBJ1-1,TRBV7-9,CASSLPGQGSEAFF
TRBJ2-2,TRBV7-9,CASSFSGTGAGELFF
TRBJ2-1,TRBV5-1,CASSLGGDAHYNEQFF
TRBJ2-7,TRBV12-3/TRBV12-4,CASSQGLGSDEQYF
TRBJ1-2,TRBV4-2,CASNEGALGGYTF
TRBJ1-4,TRBV14,CASSQGKTGVEKLFF
TRBJ2-2,TRBV6-5,CASRISGTIYAANTGELFF
TRBJ2-5,TRBV7-9,CASGGTGQETQYF